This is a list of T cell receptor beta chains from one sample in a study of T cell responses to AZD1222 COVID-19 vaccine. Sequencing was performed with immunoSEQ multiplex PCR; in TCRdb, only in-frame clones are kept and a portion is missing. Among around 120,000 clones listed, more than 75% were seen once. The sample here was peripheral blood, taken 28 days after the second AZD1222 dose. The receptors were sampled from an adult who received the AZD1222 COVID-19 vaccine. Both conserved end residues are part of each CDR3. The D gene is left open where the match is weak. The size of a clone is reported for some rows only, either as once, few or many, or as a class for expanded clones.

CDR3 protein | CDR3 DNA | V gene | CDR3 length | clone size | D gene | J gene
CASSLPGHSLEAFF | TGTGCCAGCAGCCTCCCGGGACACTCCCTTGAAGCTTTCTTT | TRBV7-3 | 14 | NA | NA | TRBJ1-1
CATSFAGQGGGYTF | TGTGCCACCTCTTTCGCGGGACAGGGCGGAGGCTACACCTTC | TRBV24-1 | 14 | NA | TRBD1 | TRBJ1-2
CARRRRQKRNYGYTF | TGTGCCAGGCGGAGGCGACAGAAGAGAAACTATGGCTACACCTTC | TRBV6-5 | 15 | NA | NA | TRBJ1-2
CASSPYYTDTQYF | TGCGCCAGCAGCCCCTACTACACAGATACGCAGTATTTT | TRBV5-1 | 13 | NA | NA | TRBJ2-3
CASSYNPGRGETQYF | TGTGCCAGCAGTTACAATCCGGGTAGGGGAGAGACCCAGTACTTC | TRBV6-2/TRBV6-3 | 15 | NA | NA | TRBJ2-5
CASSYLGGNQPQHF | TGTGCCAGCAGTTACCTGGGTGGCAATCAGCCCCAGCATTTT | TRBV6-5 | 14 | NA | NA | TRBJ1-5
CASSIGQGYGYTF | TGTGCCAGTAGTATTGGACAGGGGTATGGCTACACCTTC | TRBV19 | 13 | NA | TRBD1 | TRBJ1-2
CASSVSGGYGSTIYF | TGTGCCAGCAGCGTATCAGGGGGTTATGGGAGCACCATATATTTT | TRBV9 | 15 | NA | TRBD1 | TRBJ1-3
CASSQTGTLNTEAFF | TGCGCCAGCAGCCAAACCGGGACACTGAACACTGAAGCTTTCTTT | TRBV4-3 | 15 | NA | NA | TRBJ1-1
CASSSPTGDNSPLHF | TGTGCCAGCAGCTCGCCGACAGGGGACAATTCACCCCTCCACTTT | TRBV7-2 | 15 | few | TRBD1 | TRBJ1-6
CASSYGRRSLQYF | TGTGCCAGCAGTTATGGCAGGCGTTCCCTGCAGTACTTC | TRBV6-2/TRBV6-3 | 13 | once | NA | TRBJ2-7
CASIRLDITDTQYF | TGTGCCAGCATCCGACTTGACATCACAGATACGCAGTATTTT | TRBV21-1 | 14 | NA | NA | TRBJ2-3
CATVLAVDYSYNEQFF | TGTGCCACCGTCCTAGCGGTCGATTACTCCTACAATGAGCAGTTCTTC | TRBV27 | 16 | NA | TRBD2 | TRBJ2-1
CASSPYGDRGGTGELFF | TGTGCCAGCAGCCCTTATGGGGACAGGGGGGGTACCGGGGAGCTGTTTTTT | TRBV13 | 17 | once | TRBD1 | TRBJ2-2
CASSFPHQETQYF | TGTGCCAGCAGTTTCCCCCACCAAGAGACCCAGTACTTC | TRBV12-3/TRBV12-4 | 13 | NA | NA | TRBJ2-5
CASSLTGTRYDEQFF | TGTGCCAGCAGTCTAACCGGGACTAGATACGATGAGCAGTTCTTC | TRBV28 | 15 | NA | TRBD2 | TRBJ2-1
CASTRRGGGPYETQYF | TGTGCCAGCACCAGAAGGGGGGGAGGGCCTTATGAGACCCAGTACTTC | TRBV2 | 16 | NA | NA | TRBJ2-5
CASSRAGAAEQFF | TGTGCCAGCAGCCGGGCGGGGGCCGCCGAGCAGTTCTTC | TRBV5-4 | 13 | NA | NA | TRBJ2-1
CASSAGQAGDNSPLHF | TGTGCCAGCAGCGCCGGACAGGCGGGGGATAATTCACCCCTCCACTTT | TRBV4-2 | 16 | NA | TRBD1 | TRBJ1-6
CASSLVGVNTEAFF | TGTGCCAGCAGCTTGGTCGGTGTTAACACTGAAGCTTTCTTT | TRBV5-4 | 14 | NA | NA | TRBJ1-1
CASSVQTGGARGGYTF | TGTGCCAGCAGCGTACAGACAGGGGGTGCCCGTGGGGGCTACACCTTC | TRBV9 | 16 | NA | TRBD1 | TRBJ1-2